This TCR beta chain emerged from a study of cytomegalovirus exposure and HLA in healthy donors. Findings of the study overall: The classifier reportedly diagnosed cytomegalovirus status with high specificity and sensitivity. A previous analysis found most TCR beta V segments productive roughly 90% or roughly 30% of the time. Per a later analysis, fewer than 20,000 TCR beta sequences showed association with HLA alleles at 0.05 false discovery rate.

This PCR relied on a set of 60 Vbeta primers and 13 Jbeta primers. Here immunoSEQ multiplex PCR was the method, and the copy in TCRdb shows in-frame clones only, minus some. The sample shows around 140,000 clones, roughly two thirds of them seen only once. Points on this clone: The antigen is not known.

CDR3 length equals 11 residues. CDR1 MNHNY and CDR2 SVGAGI come from the germline V gene (reference sequence). Trimming pared 4 bases from V and 6 bases from J, leaving 6 bases between. The chain employs TRBV6-6 and TRBJ1-2; D gene uncertain. The source is a male donor in good health and CMV-seronegative. The sample taken for sequencing was PBMCs. The CDR3 bases are TGTGCCAGCAGTTCCGAGGATGGCTACACCTTC. This codes for CASSSEDGYTF.